One sample yielded the 23 T cell receptor beta chains listed below, sequenced in a study of vaccination and CD4 T cells after COVID-19. As to treatment: approximately 9-day PBMC culture with coronavirus spike peptide pools or control peptides (ViraFEST assay). Cultured CD4+ T cells had their DNA profiled by the Oncomine TCR Beta short-read assay. TCRdb re-called the PCR reads with MiXCR, one entry per CDR3 protein. The sample has a few thousand distinct CDR3 sequences; around 17% are singletons. These receptors' targets are unknown. The specimen was CD4+ T cells from blood, cultured in vitro. The receptors were sampled from a human donor who had recovered from COVID-19.

The chain is built from TRBV7-3 and TRBJ2-5; tentatively, D is TRBD2 (5 bases). The V end was cut by 6 bases, the J end by 2 bases, with 16 bases between. Looked up from germline, CDR1 is SGHTA and CDR2 is FQGTGA. The CDR3 consists of 15 residues. The CDR3 region has the DNA TGTGCCAGCAGTCCATCAGGACTGGCTCAAGAGACCCAGTACTTC. Its translation: CASSPSGLAQETQYF.

This chain joins TRBV12-3 or TRBV12-4 and TRBJ2-5, with D maybe TRBD1 (6 bases). Deletions cut 6 bases from V and 2 bases from J, with 7 bases between. The CDR3 is 12 residues long. CDR3 sequence reads: CASRRGQETQYF. CDR3 in DNA: TGTGCCAGCAGAAGGGGGCAAGAGACCCAGTACTTC.

V and J are TRBV3-1 and TRBJ2-7, with 8 bases fitting TRBD1. The J segment lost 2 bases and the V segment lost 4 bases, leaving 10 bases of the junction unmatched. The CDR3 runs 16 residues. The germline V gene has CDR1 LGHDT and CDR2 YNNKEL (reference sequence). The CDR3 is CASSRLPGTGTYEQYF. For the CDR3, the DNA is TGTGCCAGCAGCCGCCTTCCCGGGACAGGTACCTACGAGCAGTACTTC.

This clonotype rates as medium-sized. The chain links TRBV2 to TRBJ2-7; D remains unclear. Germline CDR1 SNHLY, CDR2 FYNNEI. There are 14 residues in the CDR3. Between the trimmed V and J ends, which lost 3 bases and 9 bases, there was a span of 18 bases. The CDR3 nucleotides read TGTGCCAGCAGTGATTCTTTGGGCACTCACGGGCAGTACTTC. It translates to CASSDSLGTHGQYF.

By share, this clonotype ranks as medium-sized (0.01 to 0.1%). This chain connects TRBV6-5 to TRBJ1-3, with D uncertain. Trimming took 2 bases from V and 0 from J, leaving 14 bases between them. Germline CDR1 is MNHEY and CDR2 is SVGAGI. The CDR3 runs 17 residues. Written as DNA, the CDR3 is TGTGCCAGCAGTTACGACACGGGGATCAGCTCTGGAAACACCATATATTTT. It codes for CASSYDTGISSGNTIYF.

The genes are TRBV12-3 or TRBV12-4 and TRBJ2-2; TRBD1 matches 9 bases. The CDR3 length is 14 residues. V trimming: 4 bases; J trimming: 6 bases; junction bases outside the gene matches: 3. The CDR3 loop is CASSSGTGSGELFF. CDR3 DNA sequence: TGTGCCAGCAGTTCCGGGACAGGGTCCGGGGAGCTGTTTTTT.

The genes are TRBV23-1 and TRBJ2-5; the match to TRBD1 covers 7 bases. TRBV23-1 is marked as an open reading frame, function uncertain. V lost 4 bases to trimming and J lost 1 base; unmatched junction nucleotides: 6. The CDR3 has 15 residues. The CDR3 nucleotides are TGCGCCAGCAGTCCACGACAGGGCCGCCAAGAGACCCAGTACTTC. This translates into CASSPRQGRQETQYF.

This clonotype turned up a few times. V usage is TRBV19 and J usage is TRBJ2-7; no clear D. Looked up from germline, CDR1 is LNHDA and CDR2 is SQIVND (reference sequence). V lost 3 bases to trimming and J lost 2 bases, with 14 bases between them. CDR3 length equals 15 residues. CDR3 nucleotides: TGTGCCAGTAGTATCGGTCGCCGGCAGACCTACGAGCAGTACTTC. Amino acids: CASSIGRRQTYEQYF.

The chain carries TRBV7-9 and TRBJ1-4; 8 nucleotides line up with TRBD1. Per germline, CDR1 SEHNR and CDR2 FQNEAQ (reference sequence). The J segment lost 8 bases and the V segment lost 4 bases, leaving 9 bases of the junction unmatched. The CDR3 totals 15 residues. The CDR3 here is CASSYDRGVGEKLFF. The CDR3 bases are TGTGCCAGCAGCTACGACAGGGGTGTTGGCGAAAAACTGTTTTTT.

The chain has TRBV6-1 and TRBJ2-4; no firm D call. Trimming left V 4 bases short and J 3 bases short, with 7 bases between. The CDR3 spans 13 residues. Germline V gene sequence: CDR1 MNHNS, CDR2 SASEGT. The CDR3 region has the DNA TGTGCCAGCAGTGCCTCGGGCAAAAACATTCAGTACTTC. It is translated as CASSASGKNIQYF.

J is TRBJ1-5 and V is TRBV9, with D uncertain. V gave up 1 base and J gave up 0 bases, with 14 bases separating them. Germline CDR1 SGDLS, CDR2 YYNGEE. The CDR3 sequence is 17 residues long. The CDR3 loop is CASSVRIGQRSNQPQHF. CDR3 coding DNA: TGTGCCAGCAGCGTAAGGATAGGGCAGCGTAGCAATCAGCCCCAGCATTTT.

This clonotype was picked up a small number of times. J is TRBJ1-6 and V is TRBV12-3 or TRBV12-4, with D hard to call. The V gene lost 6 bases and the J gene lost 3 bases, with 9 bases spanning the gap. This CDR3 has 14 residues. CDR3 in amino acids: CASSPVLYNSPLHF. For the CDR3, the DNA is TGTGCCAGCAGCCCGGTCCTCTATAATTCACCCCTCCACTTT.

By its share, this clonotype is medium-sized. The J gene is TRBJ1-5, the V gene TRBV19; D is undetermined. V lost 1 base and J lost 5, with 12 bases in between. The CDR3 has 15 residues. The germline CDR1 and CDR2 sequences are LNHDA and SQIVND (reference sequence). The CDR3 here is CASSIGRGGHQPQHF. The CDR3 DNA is TGTGCCAGTAGTATAGGTAGAGGAGGTCATCAGCCCCAGCATTTT. Variable domain in full (rest from reference TRBV19 and TRBJ1-5): DGGITQSPKYLFRKEGQNVTLSCEQNLNHDAMYWYRQDPGQGLRLIYYSQIVNDFQKGDIAEGYSVSREKKESFPLTVTSAQKNPTAFYLCASSIGRGGHQPQHFGDGTRLSIL.

In its sample, this clonotype was seen a few times. J is TRBJ2-7 and V is TRBV28; 7 nucleotides agree with TRBD1. Germline V gene sequence: CDR1 MDHEN, CDR2 SYDVKM. With 2 bases clipped from V and 6 bases from J, the junction kept 10 bases outside the gene matches. The CDR3 extends over 15 amino acids. CDR3 in DNA: TGTGCCAGCAGTTTACCGGGACAGCAACGGGGCGAGCAGTACTTC. This gives the protein CASSLPGQQRGEQYF.

CDR3 loop: CASSPYASGGLGDEQFF. As DNA, the CDR3 is TGTGCCAGCAGCCCTTATGCCAGCGGGGGTTTAGGTGATGAGCAGTTCTTC. The rearrangement links TRBV11-2 to TRBJ2-1; 8 nucleotides match TRBD2. The ends lost 5 bases at V and 8 bases at J; junction bases unmatched: 17. The CDR3 has 17 residues. CDR1 and CDR2 from the germline V gene are SGHAT and FQNNGV.

This rearrangement joins TRBV5-4 to TRBJ2-1; D may match TRBD1 or TRBD2 (5 bases each). The length of the CDR3 is 16 residues. Germline loops: CDR1 SGHNT, CDR2 YYREEE (reference sequence). Trimming cost V 0 bases and J 0 bases, with 10 bases left between them. CDR3 nucleotides: TGTGCCAGCAGCTTGGGGGGGTCGAGCTCCTACAATGAGCAGTTCTTC. Translation: CASSLGGSSSYNEQFF.

A word on this clonotype: Possible read error: a much larger clone is one base away. V and J are TRBV12-3 or TRBV12-4 and TRBJ2-5; no clear D. V was trimmed by 6 bases and J by 7 bases, leaving 12 bases between them. The CDR3 runs 12 residues. Here the CDR3 reads CASRTAVGTQYF. For the CDR3, the DNA is TGTGCCAGCAGGACCGCCGTGGGGACCCAGTACTTC.

This clonotype was seen a few times. The rearrangement uses TRBV6-5 and TRBJ1-1; D is undetermined. Germline values: CDR1 MNHEY, CDR2 SVGAGI. V shed 2 bases and J shed 7 bases, with 11 bases lying between them. The CDR3 totals 13 residues. Here the CDR3 reads CASSYEGGNEAFF. In nucleotides, the CDR3 is TGTGCCAGCAGTTACGAGGGAGGTAATGAAGCTTTCTTT.

This clonotype was counted a few times. The chain links TRBV10-3 to TRBJ2-3; the D gene is possibly TRBD1 (6 bases). This CDR3 comprises 16 residues. V lost 8 bases and J lost 1, with 19 bases in between. CDR1 and CDR2 from the germline V gene are ENHRY and SYGVKD. In nucleotides, the CDR3 is TGTGCCATCCAGGCACAGGGAGCCATGGGCACAGATACGCAGTATTTT. As protein: CAIQAQGAMGTDTQYF.

This clonotype is categorized as medium-sized. The chain recombines TRBV20-1 with TRBJ2-5, with 12 bases fitting TRBD2. Trimming at V came to 1 base and at J to 7 bases, leaving 7 bases not matched to a gene. Germline loops: CDR1 DFQATT, CDR2 SNEGSKA (reference sequence). This CDR3 spans 15 amino acids. The CDR3 nucleotides read TGCAGTGCTAGAGGGTCTAGCGGGGGGGTGCGGACCCAGTACTTC. It encodes CSARGSSGGVRTQYF.

This clonotype was observed a few times. The chain is built from TRBV20-1 and TRBJ1-2, with D uncertain. With 1 base removed from V and 4 bases from J, the gap between germline ends came to 25 bases. Per the germline V gene, CDR1 is DFQATT and CDR2 is SNEGSKA (reference sequence). The CDR3 contains 18 residues. CDR3 nucleotide sequence: TGCAGTGCTAGAGCACCCGAACTTGACCGACGACTCCGCTATGGCTACACCTTC. Translation gives CSARAPELDRRLRYGYTF.

This chain links TRBV30 with TRBJ1-1; 7 bases line up with TRBD1. CDR1 and CDR2 (germline): GTSNPN, SVGIG (reference sequence). V shed 4 bases, J shed 1 base, and the junction held 3 bases outside the gene matches. The CDR3 has 13 residues. In DNA, the CDR3 is TGTGCCTGGACGACAGGGTGGAACACTGAAGCTTTCTTT. This sequence encodes CAWTTGWNTEAFF. Using reference TRBV30 and TRBJ1-1 for the parts outside the CDR3, the full variable domain is SQTIHQWPATLVQPVGSPLSLECTVEGTSNPNLYWYRQAAGRGLQLLFYSVGIGQISSEVPQNLSASRPQDRQFILSSKKLLLSDSGFYLCAWTTGWNTEAFFGQGTRLTVV.

The chain has TRBV19 and TRBJ2-5; TRBD1 matches at 7 bases. The length of the CDR3 is 15 residues. J gave up 1 base and V 4 bases, and 6 bases lay outside the gene matches. Germline V gene data show CDR1 as LNHDA and CDR2 as SQIVND (reference sequence). CDR3 DNA sequence: TGTGCCAGTAGTAGGCGGACAGGACCCCAAGAGACCCAGTACTTC. Its translation is CASSRRTGPQETQYF.